This TCR beta chain comes out of a study of identical twins' blood T cells. TCR cDNA libraries were made from RNA using a previously described, modified protocol. Sample barcodes were added at both library ends during cDNA synthesis. TCRdb reprocessed the 5' RACE reads with MiXCR, giving one entry per CDR3 protein. The sample has 350,000 to 400,000 distinct CDR3 sequences, over 25% seen once; the top ten hold roughly 5.5%. From germline, CDR1 is DFQATT and CDR2 SNEGSKA (reference sequence). J gave up 7 bases and V 2 bases, and 6 bases lay outside the gene matches. This CDR3 contains 13 residues. Sequencing was carried out using PBMCs. The clonotype was recovered from a woman between 18 and 49 years old in good health. The chain has TRBV20-1 and TRBJ1-1; 8 bases are shared with TRBD1. The CDR3 DNA sequence: TGCAGTGCTAGACAGGGGGCGCGTAATGAAGCTTTCTTT. Translated, it gives CSARQGARNEAFF.